This T cell receptor (beta chain) stems from a study of blood T cell repertoires in COVID-19. Study context: In each case, the material was cDNA or gDNA derived from T cells, B-cell-depleted T cells, or PBMCs.

This CDR3 contains 15 residues. Trimming removed 4 bases from V and 7 bases from J; junction bases left unmatched: 11. Germline values: CDR1 SGHRS, CDR2 YFSETQ. How the authors handled the data: Quantification of nucleated cells was approximated via reference gene primer amplification. Clones were read by immunoSEQ multiplex PCR, and TCRdb kept only the in-frame ones, dropping some. Clonal size and the V and J genes are those of that table, whereas D and trimming came from the DNA. The table shows around 80,000 clones, with about 88% occurring only once. This clonotype was sampled from a human donor in a cohort sampled during active COVID-19. The chain couples TRBV5-1 to TRBJ2-1; 7 bases align to TRBD1. Material: peripheral blood. DNA for the CDR3: TGCGCCAGCAGCGGGATAGCAGGGGGTGTTAATGAGCAGTTCTTC. Its translation: CASSGIAGGVNEQFF. The full variable domain, in which reference TRBV5-1 and TRBJ2-1 provide the parts outside the CDR3, is KAGVTQTPRYLIKTRGQQVTLSCSPISGHRSVSWYQQTPGQGLQFLFEYFSETQRNKGNFPGRFSGRQFSNSRSEMNVSTLELGDSALYLCASSGIAGGVNEQFFGPGTRLTVL.